These 27 T cell receptor beta chains originate from one sample sequenced in a study of shared clonotypes between healthy human individuals (dated by TCRdb to the early 2020s). Libraries were made using the immunoSEQ multiplex PCR assay. TCRdb retrieved this table from immuneACCESS and kept in-frame rearrangements only. Not all clones are present; in checked studies, unresolved V genes account for under half, and no reason is known for the remainder. The sample yields around 510,000 clones; about 96% were counted once. Of the sample, nearly 0.065% falls within the top ten clones. The sequenced sample consisted of naive CD4+ T cells sorted from blood. The cell subset or site label corresponds to: CD45RA+ positively selected. The receptors here all came from a woman in her thirties in good health.

This chain uses TRBV5-1 with TRBJ2-1; D is uncertain. Trimming cost V 4 bases and J 0 bases, with 11 bases left between them. This CDR3 contains 15 residues. Germline V gives CDR1 SGHRS, CDR2 YFSETQ. CDR3 bases: TGCGCCAGCAGCGTGACTGCCAGCTCCTACAATGAGCAGTTCTTC. Translation gives CASSVTASSYNEQFF.

This sequence joins TRBV2 and TRBJ2-5; D remains unclear. The CDR3 has 15 amino acids. Per the germline V gene, CDR1 is SNHLY and CDR2 is FYNNEI. The germline V and J ends were trimmed by 3 bases and 5 bases, with 16 bases remaining between them. The CDR3 nucleotides read TGTGCCAGCAGTGATTTGGCCGGCAAAGGGGAGACCCAGTACTTC. Translation gives CASSDLAGKGETQYF. Full variable domain (rest looked up from reference TRBV2 and TRBJ2-5): EPEVTQTPSHQVTQMGQEVILRCVPISNHLYFYWYRQILGQKVEFLVSFYNNEISEKSEIFDDQFSVERPDGSNFTLKIRSTKLEDSAMYFCASSDLAGKGETQYFGPGTRLLVL.

The V and J genes are TRBV19 and TRBJ2-7; the D is unclear. CDR3 length: 14 amino acids. Trimming removed 5 bases from V and 4 bases from J, with 15 bases in between. CDR1 and CDR2 (germline): LNHDA, SQIVND (reference sequence). Here the CDR3 DNA reads TGTGCCAGTAGTCTTGTTGAAACATCTTACGAGCAGTACTTC. The encoded protein is CASSLVETSYEQYF.

The chain couples TRBV7-9 to TRBJ1-4, with 7 bases fitting TRBD1. The CDR3 sequence is 14 residues long. V lost 2 bases, J lost 4 bases, and 1 base stayed unmatched. Germline values: CDR1 SEHNR, CDR2 FQNEAQ (reference sequence). For the CDR3, the DNA is TGTGCCAGCAGCTTAAGGGACAGTAATGAAAAACTGTTTTTT. It codes for CASSLRDSNEKLFF.

CDR3 protein: CATSRGSTSRKAQYF. The CDR3 coding sequence is TGTGCCACCAGCAGAGGATCGACTAGTCGAAAGGCCCAGTACTTC. The chain combines TRBV15 with TRBJ2-5; a weak D match, TRBD2 (6 bases). CDR3 length: 15 residues. The ends were cut back, 1 base at V and 9 bases at J, with 18 bases in the middle. Germline-derived CDR1 and CDR2 are LNHNV and YYDKDF (reference sequence).

DNA for the CDR3: TGTGCCAGCAGTCCTAGGACAGGGGGCTATGGAGATACGCAGTATTTT. Protein product: CASSPRTGGYGDTQYF. V and J are TRBV27 and TRBJ2-3; 11 bases align to TRBD1. Per germline, CDR1 MNHEY and CDR2 SMNVEV (reference sequence). Trimming removed 5 bases from V and 5 bases from J; junction bases left unmatched: 9. This CDR3 spans 16 amino acids.

The chain uses TRBV7-8 and TRBJ2-3; D not certain. The V end was cut by 1 base, the J end by 6 bases, with 8 bases between. Per germline, CDR1 SGHVS and CDR2 FQNEAQ. This CDR3 region has 13 residues. This chain's CDR3 is CASSLGSPDTQYF. The CDR3 DNA reads TGTGCCAGCAGCTTAGGGTCCCCGGATACGCAGTATTTT.

The chain couples TRBV4-2 to TRBJ1-6; D unresolved. From germline, CDR1 is LGHNA and CDR2 YNFKEQ. The CDR3 contains 15 residues. V was cut by 3 bases and J by 7 bases, with 13 bases left in between. Written as DNA, the CDR3 is TGTGCCAGCAGCCAGAACAGCGTTATGAATTCACCCCTCCACTTT. Translation gives CASSQNSVMNSPLHF.

The chain uses TRBV6-5 and TRBJ2-7, with unresolved D. Trimming pared 2 bases from V and 3 bases from J, leaving 8 bases between. CDR1 and CDR2 (germline): MNHEY, SVGAGI. The CDR3 extends over 13 amino acids. CDR3 coding DNA: TGTGCCAGCAGTTACGACCGTCTCTACGAGCAGTACTTC. Its protein is CASSYDRLYEQYF.

V usage is TRBV15 and J usage is TRBJ2-7; 8 bases map to TRBD2. Germline CDR1 reads LNHNV; CDR2 reads YYDKDF (reference sequence). J lost 3 bases, V lost 0 bases, and 4 bases had no gene match. The CDR3 is made up of 15 amino acids. CDR3 nucleotide sequence: TGTGCCACCAGCAGAGAGTCGGGAGGGTACTACGAGCAGTACTTC. The encoded protein is CATSRESGGYYEQYF. The full variable domain, with the rest looked up from reference TRBV15 and TRBJ2-7, is DAMVIQNPRYQVTQFGKPVTLSCSQTLNHNVMYWYQQKSSQAPKLLFHYYDKDFNNEADTPDNFQSRRPNTSFCFLDIRSPGLGDTAMYLCATSRESGGYYEQYFGPGTRLTVT.

The chain employs TRBV7-2 and TRBJ2-7; D may be TRBD2 (5 bases). CDR3 length: 15 amino acids. Germline lookup yields CDR1 SGHTA and CDR2 FQGNSA. V was pared by 7 bases and J by 1 base, with 17 bases between. The CDR3 protein is CASTLLATPSYEQYF. The CDR3 coding sequence is TGTGCCAGCACCCTCCTAGCTACCCCTTCCTACGAGCAGTACTTC.

CDR3 loop: CASKRTDINQPQHF. The CDR3 DNA follows: TGTGCCAGTAAACGAACCGACATCAATCAGCCCCAGCATTTT. The chain recombines TRBV19 with TRBJ1-5; D gene uncertain. V lost 7 bases, J lost 3 bases, and 13 bases lay in between. This CDR3 is built from 14 residues. CDR1 and CDR2 (germline): LNHDA, SQIVND (reference sequence). The variable domain in full, completed from reference TRBV19 and TRBJ1-5, reads DGGITQSPKYLFRKEGQNVTLSCEQNLNHDAMYWYRQDPGQGLRLIYYSQIVNDFQKGDIAEGYSVSREKKESFPLTVTSAQKNPTAFYLCASKRTDINQPQHFGDGTRLSIL.

The V and J genes are TRBV30 and TRBJ2-5; D not certain. Gene TRBJ2-7 matches the end of the DNA better, so the J call may be wrong. Germline assignment: CDR1 GTSNPN and CDR2 SVGIG (reference sequence). CDR3 length equals 13 residues. CDR3 in amino acids: CASRLVGSYEQYF. In DNA, the CDR3 is TGTGCCTCCCGTCTAGTTGGGTCCTACGAGCAGTACTTC.

The V call is TRBV4-1, the J call TRBJ2-5; 12 positions match TRBD2. Germline lookup yields CDR1 MGHRA and CDR2 YSYEKL. CDR3 size: 15 residues. V lost 3 bases and J lost 11; bases outside the gene matches: 10. CDR3 DNA: TGCGCCAGCAGCCATCCGGGACTAGCGGGTGGGGAGCAGTACTTC. Translated, it gives CASSHPGLAGGEQYF.

This clone came up a few times. The chain has TRBV2 and TRBJ2-7; TRBD2 agrees at 7 bases. This CDR3 is built from 12 residues. V dropped 5 bases and J dropped 4; count of bases not matched to a gene: 2. The germline V gene has CDR1 SNHLY and CDR2 FYNNEI. Here the CDR3 reads CASSPSGYEQYF. CDR3 nucleotides: TGTGCCAGCAGTCCTAGCGGTTACGAGCAGTACTTC.

V and J are TRBV5-1 and TRBJ2-7; unclear D gene. This CDR3 has 15 residues. Germline V lookup: CDR1 SGHRS, CDR2 YFSETQ. Trimming took off 0 bases at V and 3 bases at J, with 13 bases between the two ends. CDR3 DNA: TGCGCCAGCAGCTTGGGAGGAGTTTCGGACTACGAGCAGTACTTC. Translated, it gives CASSLGGVSDYEQYF.

The gene calls are TRBV19 and TRBJ2-3; unclear D gene. With 4 bases removed from V and 8 bases from J, the gap between germline ends came to 16 bases. The CDR3 covers 14 residues. Looked up from germline, CDR1 is LNHDA and CDR2 is SQIVND (reference sequence). DNA for the CDR3: TGTGCCAGTAGTACCCCTACAGCCATGGGTACGCAGTATTTT. It encodes CASSTPTAMGTQYF.

The chain couples TRBV6-5 to TRBJ1-2; 7 bases are a match to TRBD1. The CDR3 length is 13 residues. The V gene end was trimmed by 6 bases and the J gene end by 8 bases; junction bases not matched to a gene: 9. Germline CDR1 is MNHEY and CDR2 is SVGAGI. CDR3 protein: CASRRDRDRGYTF. In DNA form, the CDR3 reads TGTGCCAGCAGACGCGACAGGGATAGGGGCTACACCTTC.

The gene calls are TRBV5-6 and TRBJ2-7, with D possibly being TRBD1 or TRBD2 (5 bases each). Germline V CDR1 and CDR2: SGHDT, YYEEEE. This CDR3 contains 13 residues. Trimming removed 4 bases at V and 2 bases at J, with 10 bases between. The DNA of the CDR3 is TGTGCCAGCAGCATGGGACCGGCCTACGAGCAGTACTTC. Translated: CASSMGPAYEQYF. The variable domain in full, with the rest retrieved from reference TRBV5-6 and TRBJ2-7, is DAGVTQSPTHLIKTRGQQVTLRCSPKSGHDTVSWYQQALGQGPQFIFQYYEEEERQRGNFPDRFSGHQFPNYSSELNVNALLLGDSALYLCASSMGPAYEQYFGPGTRLTVT.

The V and J genes are TRBV5-8 and TRBJ1-1; D unresolved. V was clipped by 4 bases and J by 0 bases, with 16 bases between them. Germline values: CDR1 SGHTS, CDR2 YDEGEE. The CDR3 spans 16 residues. The CDR3 is CASSLMLGQMNTEAFF. The CDR3 DNA follows: TGTGCCAGCAGCCTGATGCTGGGCCAGATGAACACTGAAGCTTTCTTT.

This chain connects TRBV19 to TRBJ2-7; TRBD2 matches at 7 bases. Germline V gene data show CDR1 as LNHDA and CDR2 as SQIVND (reference sequence). The V and J ends lost 4 bases and 0 bases, in that order; junction bases with no gene match: 12. There are 17 residues in the CDR3. This CDR3 is CASSTRTSSLGSYEQYF. The CDR3 bases are TGTGCCAGTAGTACACGGACTAGTTCCCTCGGCTCCTACGAGCAGTACTTC.

This chain joins TRBV10-1 and TRBJ2-6; D is uncertain. CDR3 length: 14 amino acids. V lost 3 bases to trimming and J lost 2 bases, with 5 bases between them. CDR1 is WNHNN, CDR2 SYGVQD, per germline (reference sequence). The CDR3 nucleotides read TGCGCCAGCAGTGAAGGGACTGGGGCCAACGTCCTGACTTTC. Its protein is CASSEGTGANVLTF.

The J gene is TRBJ1-4, the V gene TRBV10-2, with D possibly being TRBD1 (6 bases). CDR3 length equals 14 residues. The V and J ends lost 3 bases and 10 bases respectively, with 15 bases between them. Germline CDR1 WSHSY, CDR2 SAAADI. The DNA of the CDR3 is TGCGCCAGCAGTGAAGACAGGAGTTCGGGAAAACTGTTTTTT. This gives the protein CASSEDRSSGKLFF.

The chain joins TRBV28 to TRBJ1-2; TRBD1 aligns across 12 bases. The V gene's germline CDR1 is MDHEN and CDR2 SYDVKM. J gave up 8 bases and V 2 bases, and 15 bases lay outside the gene matches. There are 18 residues in the CDR3. DNA for the CDR3: TGTGCCAGCAGTTTAGGGCGGGACAGGGGGCTTCCTCTTCGCGGCTACACCTTC. Protein: CASSLGRDRGLPLRGYTF.

The chain employs TRBV6-1 and TRBJ2-7; D gene ambiguous. The CDR3 totals 13 residues. Looked up from germline, CDR1 is MNHNS and CDR2 is SASEGT. V shed 6 bases and J shed 3 bases, with 12 bases lying between them. The CDR3 DNA sequence: TGTGCCAGCAGCCCGCCGTCCCACTACGAGCAGTACTTC. This sequence encodes CASSPPSHYEQYF.

As to this clone: This sample also contains other DNA sequences that code for the same CDR3. The chain links TRBV2 to TRBJ2-1, with D perhaps matching TRBD1 (5 bases). The CDR3 totals 13 residues. Germline V CDR1 and CDR2: SNHLY, FYNNEI. Trimming took off 3 bases at V and 4 bases at J, with 7 bases between the two ends. CDR3 sequence reads: CASSEGPYNEQFF. The CDR3 DNA is TGTGCCAGCAGTGAGGGGCCTTACAATGAGCAGTTCTTC.

This clone was recorded only once. The rearrangement uses TRBV28 and TRBJ1-2, with 7 bases that match TRBD1. The V gene end was trimmed by 4 bases and the J gene end by 4 bases; junction bases not matched to a gene: 0. Germline values: CDR1 MDHEN, CDR2 SYDVKM. This CDR3 comprises 12 residues. CDR3 loop: CASSWDSYGYTF. The CDR3 bases are TGTGCCAGCAGTTGGGACAGCTATGGCTACACCTTC.